These 10 T cell receptor beta chains originate from one sample sequenced in a study of T cells after yellow fever vaccination (dated by TCRdb to between 2018 and 2021). Sample treatment or condition, as interpreted from the label and publication: live attenuated yellow fever vaccine strain. The library was made by 5' RACE. TCRdb names Illumina HiSeq 2500 as the instrument used. TCRdb took the public reads, trimmed them with fastp at Q25, ran MiXCR for clone calling and kept in-frame beta chains. Entries that share a CDR3 protein sequence are merged under the most common genes and DNA. The sample table records 68,000 or so distinct CDR3 sequences; about 6% of these occur just once. The ten biggest clones cover 37% of the sample. This sample comprised CD8+ T cells sorted from PBMCs, obtained approximately 47 days after the first yellow fever vaccination. Every receptor here comes from a man between 18 and 29 years old who received the YFV17D yellow fever vaccine.

This clonotype was counted ten times or more. Sequence at one end of the junction differs from germline and may be a read error. V and J are TRBV2 and TRBJ1-1; the D is unclear. The germline gives CDR1 SNHLY, CDR2 FYNNEI. This CDR3 is 11 amino acids long. CDR3 sequence reads: CAKATNPEAFF. The CDR3 nucleotides are TGTGCCAAGGCTACGAACCCTGAAGCTTTCTTT.

In its sample, this clonotype was seen many times. This chain connects TRBV27 to TRBJ2-2; TRBD2 matches 9 bases. CDR1 is MNHEY, CDR2 SMNVEV, per germline (reference sequence). J was trimmed by 5 bases and V by 7 bases; bases with no gene match: 5. The CDR3 runs to 14 residues. The CDR3: CASTVLAGTGELFF. The CDR3 DNA is TGTGCCAGCACCGTCCTAGCGGGGACCGGGGAGCTGTTTTTT.

The table lists this clonotype with a few counts. This CDR3 reads CASSPHSGQGVNEQFF. The DNA for the CDR3 is TGTGCCAGCAGTCCCCACTCCGGACAGGGGGTCAATGAGCAGTTCTTC. The chain is built from TRBV12-3 or TRBV12-4 and TRBJ2-1; 10 bases are a match to TRBD1. The CDR3 contains 16 residues. J gave up 6 bases and V 5 bases, and 10 bases lay outside the gene matches.

This clonotype was observed many times. The rearrangement links TRBV7-2 to TRBJ2-3; possible D gene TRBD1, 6 bases. Trimming took off 9 bases at V and 2 bases at J, with 15 bases between the two ends. Germline loops: CDR1 SGHTA, CDR2 FQGNSA. This CDR3 spans 14 amino acids. CDR3 bases: TGTGCCAGTGAATTTGGACAGCTCACAGATACGCAGTATTTT. This sequence encodes CASEFGQLTDTQYF.

V is TRBV12-3 or TRBV12-4 and J is TRBJ2-3, with 10 bases that match TRBD1. Trimming at V came to 5 bases and at J to 3 bases, leaving 5 bases not matched to a gene. The CDR3 length is 15 residues. The CDR3 here is CASSTTGGRTDTQYF. The DNA of the CDR3 is TGTGCCAGCAGTACGACAGGGGGCAGAACAGATACGCAGTATTTT.

In this sample, this clonotype turned up many times. The chain uses TRBV7-9 and TRBJ2-7; possibly TRBD2 for D (5 bases). The ends were cut back, 7 bases at V and 2 bases at J, with 12 bases in the middle. Per the germline V gene, CDR1 is SEHNR and CDR2 is FQNEAQ (reference sequence). CDR3 length equals 13 residues. The CDR3 protein is CASTWTGTYEQYF. As DNA, the CDR3 is TGTGCCAGCACCTGGACTGGCACCTACGAGCAGTACTTC.

The V gene is TRBV5-1, the J gene TRBJ1-1; D is undetermined. The CDR3 loop spans 14 amino acids. Between the trimmed V and J ends, which lost 0 bases and 0 bases, there was a span of 6 bases. The germline V gene encodes CDR1 SGHRS and CDR2 YFSETQ. The CDR3 nucleotides read TGCGCCAGCAGCTTGGCGTACCTGAACACTGAAGCTTTCTTT. The encoded protein is CASSLAYLNTEAFF.

This clonotype was seen a handful of times. V and J are TRBV7-2 and TRBJ2-1; D unclear. Germline lookup yields CDR1 SGHTA and CDR2 FQGNSA. The V gene lost 5 bases and the J gene lost 8 bases, with 10 bases spanning the gap. This CDR3 is 12 amino acids long. The chain's CDR3 is CASSPPGHEQFF. The CDR3 DNA reads as TGTGCCAGCAGCCCTCCTGGGCATGAGCAGTTCTTC.

This clonotype was counted only a few times. The chain recombines TRBV4-1 with TRBJ2-1; TRBD1 matches at 12 bases. Germline trimming cut 4 bases from V and 9 bases from J; bases unmatched to any gene: 7. Germline CDR1 is MGHRA and CDR2 is YSYEKL. The CDR3 is 15 amino acids. The CDR3 region is CASSPRDRGLGEQFF. The DNA for the CDR3 is TGCGCCAGCAGCCCCCGGGACAGGGGGCTGGGTGAGCAGTTCTTC.

This clonotype has a count of ten or more. The V gene is TRBV27, the J gene TRBJ1-1; possible D gene TRBD1, 5 bases. Germline CDR1 MNHEY, CDR2 SMNVEV (reference sequence). The length of the CDR3 is 16 residues. Trimming cost V 5 bases and J 0 bases, with 16 bases left between them. The CDR3 sequence is CASSLRAIGVNTEAFF. In DNA form, the CDR3 reads TGTGCCAGCAGTCTCCGGGCTATAGGGGTGAACACTGAAGCTTTCTTT.